The rows below give T cell receptor beta chains drawn from one sample of a study of CD8 T cells in ankylosing spondylitis. TCRdb re-called the 5' RACE reads through MiXCR, storing one row per CDR3 protein. The repertoire has 150,000 to 200,000 distinct CDR3 sequences, 13% of them found once; the top ten carry about 10%. Material for sequencing was blood, either unsorted or a sorted T cell fraction (not recorded which). The receptors were gathered from a female donor with ankylosing spondylitis or in good health (not recorded which). Both conserved end residues are trimmed from each CDR3. Fields, in order: CDR3 protein, clone size, J gene, V gene. The listing skips clone size in some rows; elsewhere it reads once, few, many or a size class.

AWARVDTEAF	.	TRBJ1-1	TRBV30
ASSSRSSGNYGYT	many	TRBJ1-2	TRBV12-3/TRBV12-4
ASSQGGSGGAGITDTQY	few	TRBJ2-3	TRBV11-2
ASSLGGTSGRPGGETQY	.	TRBJ2-5	TRBV27
ASSSGSMNTEAF	many	TRBJ1-1	TRBV5-1
ASRSRRTKTQY	many	TRBJ2-5	TRBV12-3/TRBV12-4
ASSSRGKRTEAF	few	TRBJ1-1	TRBV28
ASSLGTTGGYEQY	many	TRBJ2-7	TRBV5-1
ASSYSKFGPGELF	many	TRBJ2-2	TRBV6-2/TRBV6-3
ASSYDGTYNEQF	many	TRBJ2-1	TRBV7-9
ATSDLPPRGRGEQF	many	TRBJ2-1	TRBV24-1
ASSLGQPQH	many	TRBJ1-5	TRBV12-3/TRBV12-4
ASSYRGAGTSGSLVRTDTQY	many	TRBJ2-3	TRBV6-2/TRBV6-3
ASIPGQGGNQPQH	few	TRBJ1-5	TRBV6-1
ASSLVFGTGTEQY	few	TRBJ2-7	TRBV5-1
ASSTYASQQF	once	TRBJ2-1	TRBV9
ASSLRTSGRTDTQY	.	TRBJ2-3	TRBV3-1
ASSWGHVDGYT	many	TRBJ1-2	TRBV5-1
SARHPSGTGRNNEQF	many	TRBJ2-1	TRBV20-1
SARPSRGAYSNQPQH	many	TRBJ1-5	TRBV20-1
ASSYSLKASYNEQF	many	TRBJ2-1	TRBV5-1
ASGGQANKAF	many	TRBJ1-1	TRBV5-1
ASSIRRGHNQPQH	many	TRBJ1-5	TRBV19
ASSRGRERTEAF	many	TRBJ1-1	TRBV5-1
SARDLISGGSSYNEQF	.	TRBJ2-1	TRBV20-1
ASRTHGGIVSYNEQF	many	TRBJ2-1	TRBV12-3/TRBV12-4
SGSGTSGRNEQF	many	TRBJ2-1	TRBV29-1
SARVQGALYNSPLH	many	TRBJ1-6	TRBV20-1